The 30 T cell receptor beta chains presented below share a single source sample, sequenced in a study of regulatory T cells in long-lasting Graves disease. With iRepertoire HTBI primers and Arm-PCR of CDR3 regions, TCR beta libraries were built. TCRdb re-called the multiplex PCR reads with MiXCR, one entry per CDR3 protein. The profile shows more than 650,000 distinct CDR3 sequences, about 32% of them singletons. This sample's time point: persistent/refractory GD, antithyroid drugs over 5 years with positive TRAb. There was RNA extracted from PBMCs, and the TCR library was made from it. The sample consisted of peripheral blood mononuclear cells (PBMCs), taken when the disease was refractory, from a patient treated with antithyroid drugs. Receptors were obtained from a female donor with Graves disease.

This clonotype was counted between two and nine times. The chain's CDR3 is CASSPGWNQPQHF. In nucleotides, the CDR3 is TGTGCCAGCTCACCAGGGTGGAATCAGCCCCAGCATTTT. This chain links TRBV18 with TRBJ1-5; unclear D gene. Germline V CDR1 and CDR2: KGHSH, LQKENI. CDR3 size: 13 residues. Trimming removed 2 bases at V and 4 bases at J, with 6 bases between. Using reference TRBV18 and TRBJ1-5 for the parts outside the CDR3, the full variable domain is NAGVMQNPRHLVRRRGQEARLRCSPMKGHSHVYWYRQLPEEGLKFMVYLQKENIIDESGMPKERFSAEFPKEGPSILRIQQVVRGDSAAYFCASSPGWNQPQHFGDGTRLSIL.

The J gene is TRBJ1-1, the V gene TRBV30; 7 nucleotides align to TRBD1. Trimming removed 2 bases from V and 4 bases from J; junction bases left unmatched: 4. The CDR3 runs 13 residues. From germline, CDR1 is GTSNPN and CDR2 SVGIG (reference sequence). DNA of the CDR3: TGTGCCTGGAGTTGGCAGGGGGGCACTGAAGCTTTCTTT. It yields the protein CAWSWQGGTEAFF.

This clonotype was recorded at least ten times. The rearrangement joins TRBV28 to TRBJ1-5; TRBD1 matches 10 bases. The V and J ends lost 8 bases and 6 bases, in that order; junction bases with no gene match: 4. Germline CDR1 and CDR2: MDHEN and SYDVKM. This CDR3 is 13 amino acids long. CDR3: CASCGTGVQPQHF. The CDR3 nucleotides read TGTGCCAGCTGCGGGACAGGGGTTCAGCCCCAGCATTTT.

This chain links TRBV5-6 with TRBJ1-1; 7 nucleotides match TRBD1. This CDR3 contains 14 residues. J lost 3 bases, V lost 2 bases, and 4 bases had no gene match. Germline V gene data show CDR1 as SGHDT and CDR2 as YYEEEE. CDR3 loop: CASSFGTDDTEAFF. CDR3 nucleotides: TGTGCCAGCAGCTTCGGGACAGACGACACTGAAGCTTTCTTT.

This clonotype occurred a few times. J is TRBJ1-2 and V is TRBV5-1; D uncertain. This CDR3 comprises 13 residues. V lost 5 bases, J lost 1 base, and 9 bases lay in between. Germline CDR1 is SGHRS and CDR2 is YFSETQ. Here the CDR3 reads CASRGDVNYGYTF. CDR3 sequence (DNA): TGCGCCAGCAGGGGAGATGTTAACTATGGCTACACCTTC. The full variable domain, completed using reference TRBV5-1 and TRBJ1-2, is KAGVTQTPRYLIKTRGQQVTLSCSPISGHRSVSWYQQTPGQGLQFLFEYFSETQRNKGNFPGRFSGRQFSNSRSEMNVSTLELGDSALYLCASRGDVNYGYTFGSGTRLTVV.

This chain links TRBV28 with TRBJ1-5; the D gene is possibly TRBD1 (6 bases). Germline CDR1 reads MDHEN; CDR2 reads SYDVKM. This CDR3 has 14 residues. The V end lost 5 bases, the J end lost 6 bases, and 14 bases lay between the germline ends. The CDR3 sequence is CASSQTSGAQPQHF. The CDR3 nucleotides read TGTGCCAGCAGTCAGACCTCAGGGGCTCAGCCCCAGCATTTT. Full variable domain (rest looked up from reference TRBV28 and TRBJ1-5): DVKVTQSSRYLVKRTGEKVFLECVQDMDHENMFWYRQDPGLGLRLIYFSYDVKMKEKGDIPEGYSVSREKKERFSLILESASTNQTSMYLCASSQTSGAQPQHFGDGTRLSIL.

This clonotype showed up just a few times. For the CDR3, the DNA is TGTGCCGCACTCAGGGGGCCCGGTAACTATGGCTACACCTTC. Residues: CAALRGPGNYGYTF. The chain carries TRBV19 and TRBJ1-2, with TRBD1 matching over 8 bases. The V gene end was trimmed by 11 bases and the J gene end by 1 base; junction bases not matched to a gene: 9. From germline, CDR1 is LNHDA and CDR2 SQIVND (reference sequence). The CDR3 spans 14 residues.

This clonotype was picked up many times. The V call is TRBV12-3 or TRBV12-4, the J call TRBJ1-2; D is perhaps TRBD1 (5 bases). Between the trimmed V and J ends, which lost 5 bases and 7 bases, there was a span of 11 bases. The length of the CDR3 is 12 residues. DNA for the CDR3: TGTGCCAGCAGTCCCGGGGCGGGTGGCTACACCTTC. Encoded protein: CASSPGAGGYTF.

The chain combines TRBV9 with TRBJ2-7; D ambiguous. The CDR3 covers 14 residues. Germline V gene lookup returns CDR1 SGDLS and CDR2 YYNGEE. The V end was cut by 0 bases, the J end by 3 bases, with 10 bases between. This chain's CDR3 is CASSVVSAYYEQYF. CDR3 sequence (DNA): TGTGCCAGCAGCGTAGTTTCAGCCTACTACGAGCAGTACTTC. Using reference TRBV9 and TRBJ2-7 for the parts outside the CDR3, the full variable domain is DSGVTQTPKHLITATGQRVTLRCSPRSGDLSVYWYQQSLDQGLQFLIQYYNGEERAKGNILERFSAQQFPDLHSELNLSSLELGDSALYFCASSVVSAYYEQYFGPGTRLTVT.

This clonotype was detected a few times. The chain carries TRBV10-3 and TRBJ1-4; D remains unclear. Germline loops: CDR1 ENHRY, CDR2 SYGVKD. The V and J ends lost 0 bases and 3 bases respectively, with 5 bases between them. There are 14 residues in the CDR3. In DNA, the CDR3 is TGTGCCATCAGTGAGTCGCGACCTAATGAAAAACTGTTTTTT. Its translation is CAISESRPNEKLFF.

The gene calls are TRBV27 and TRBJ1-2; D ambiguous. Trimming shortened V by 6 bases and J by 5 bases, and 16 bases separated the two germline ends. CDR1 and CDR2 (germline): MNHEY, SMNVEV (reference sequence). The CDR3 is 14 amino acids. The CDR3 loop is CASSPGQSPYGYTF. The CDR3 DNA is TGTGCCAGCAGCCCGGGCCAATCCCCTTATGGCTACACCTTC.

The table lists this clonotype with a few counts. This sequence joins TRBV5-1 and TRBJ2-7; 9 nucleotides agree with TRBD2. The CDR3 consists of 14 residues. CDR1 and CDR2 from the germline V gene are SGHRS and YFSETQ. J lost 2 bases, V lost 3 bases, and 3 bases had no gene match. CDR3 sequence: CASSSSGAAYEQYF. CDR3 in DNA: TGCGCCAGCAGCTCTAGCGGGGCCGCCTACGAGCAGTACTTC. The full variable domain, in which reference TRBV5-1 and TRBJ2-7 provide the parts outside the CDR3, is KAGVTQTPRYLIKTRGQQVTLSCSPISGHRSVSWYQQTPGQGLQFLFEYFSETQRNKGNFPGRFSGRQFSNSRSEMNVSTLELGDSALYLCASSSSGAAYEQYFGPGTRLTVT.

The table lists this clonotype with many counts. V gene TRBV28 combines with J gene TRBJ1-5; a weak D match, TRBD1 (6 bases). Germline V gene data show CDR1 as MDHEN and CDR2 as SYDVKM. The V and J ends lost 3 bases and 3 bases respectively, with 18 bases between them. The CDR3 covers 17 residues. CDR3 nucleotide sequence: TGTGCCAGCAGTTTCCTAGGGGGGAGGGTCGACAATCAGCCCCAGCATTTT. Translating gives CASSFLGGRVDNQPQHF. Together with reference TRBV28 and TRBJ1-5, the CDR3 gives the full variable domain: DVKVTQSSRYLVKRTGEKVFLECVQDMDHENMFWYRQDPGLGLRLIYFSYDVKMKEKGDIPEGYSVSREKKERFSLILESASTNQTSMYLCASSFLGGRVDNQPQHFGDGTRLSIL.

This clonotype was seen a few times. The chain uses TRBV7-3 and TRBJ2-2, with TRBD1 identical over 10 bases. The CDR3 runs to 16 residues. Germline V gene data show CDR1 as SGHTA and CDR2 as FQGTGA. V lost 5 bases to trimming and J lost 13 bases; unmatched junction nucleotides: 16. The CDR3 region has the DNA TGTGCCAGCAGCCTCCTTCCGGGACAGGGGACGTCTGGGCTGTTTTTT. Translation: CASSLLPGQGTSGLFF.

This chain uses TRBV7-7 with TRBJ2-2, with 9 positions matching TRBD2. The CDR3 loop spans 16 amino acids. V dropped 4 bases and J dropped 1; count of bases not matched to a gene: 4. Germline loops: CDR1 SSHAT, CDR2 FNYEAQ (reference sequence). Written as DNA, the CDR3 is TGTGCCAGCAGCTCCGTTAGCGGGGGGAACACCGGGGAGCTGTTTTTT. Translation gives CASSSVSGGNTGELFF.

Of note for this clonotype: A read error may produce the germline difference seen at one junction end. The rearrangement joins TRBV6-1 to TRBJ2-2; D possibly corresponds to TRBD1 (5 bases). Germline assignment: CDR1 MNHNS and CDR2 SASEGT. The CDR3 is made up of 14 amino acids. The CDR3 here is CASREGVRNGELFF. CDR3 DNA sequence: TGTGCCAGCAGGGAAGGGGTTCGGAACGGGGAGCTGTTTTTT.

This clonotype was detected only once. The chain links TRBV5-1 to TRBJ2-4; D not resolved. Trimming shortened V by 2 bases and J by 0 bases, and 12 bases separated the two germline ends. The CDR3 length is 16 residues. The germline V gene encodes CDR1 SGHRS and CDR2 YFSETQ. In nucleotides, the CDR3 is TGCGCCAGCAGCTTTGGAGTTTCTCTAGCCAAAAACATTCAGTACTTC. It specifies CASSFGVSLAKNIQYF.

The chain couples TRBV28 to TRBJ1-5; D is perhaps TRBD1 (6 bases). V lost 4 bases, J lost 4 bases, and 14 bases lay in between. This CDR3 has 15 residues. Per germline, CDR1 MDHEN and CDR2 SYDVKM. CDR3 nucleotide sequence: TGTGCCAGCAGTTCGACAGGCCCAGGGAATCAGCCCCAGCATTTT. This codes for CASSSTGPGNQPQHF.

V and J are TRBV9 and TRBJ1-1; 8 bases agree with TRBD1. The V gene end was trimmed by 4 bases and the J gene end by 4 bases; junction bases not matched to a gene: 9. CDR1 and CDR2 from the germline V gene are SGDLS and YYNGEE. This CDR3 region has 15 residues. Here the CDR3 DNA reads TGTGCCAGCAGCCCCAGGGGGCGAGAGAGCACTGAAGCTTTCTTT. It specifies CASSPRGRESTEAFF.

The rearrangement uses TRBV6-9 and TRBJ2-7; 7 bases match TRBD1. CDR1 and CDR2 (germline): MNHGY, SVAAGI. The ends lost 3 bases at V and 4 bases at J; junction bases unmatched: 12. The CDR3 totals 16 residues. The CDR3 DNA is TGTGCCAGCAGTTACCCCCCCGGGTCAGGGGGTTACGAGCAGTACTTC. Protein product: CASSYPPGSGGYEQYF.

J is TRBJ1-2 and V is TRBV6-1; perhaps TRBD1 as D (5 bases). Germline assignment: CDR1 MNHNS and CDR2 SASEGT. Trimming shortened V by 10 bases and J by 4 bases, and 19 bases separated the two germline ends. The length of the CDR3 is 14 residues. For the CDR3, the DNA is TGTGCCACAACGCCCCTAGGGACGGTCTATGGCTACACCTTC. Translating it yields CATTPLGTVYGYTF.

The CDR3 spells CSVVVGNTIYF. In DNA, the CDR3 is TGCAGCGTTGTCGTAGGAAACACCATATATTTT. The chain uses TRBV29-1 and TRBJ1-3; D unresolved. Per germline, CDR1 SQVTM and CDR2 ANQGSEA. This CDR3 region has 11 residues. Trimming cost V 4 bases and J 4 bases, with 5 bases left between them.

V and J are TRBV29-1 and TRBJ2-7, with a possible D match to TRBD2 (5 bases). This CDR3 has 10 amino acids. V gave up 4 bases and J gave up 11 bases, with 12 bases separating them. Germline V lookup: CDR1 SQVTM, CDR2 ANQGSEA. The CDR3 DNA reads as TGCAGCGTTGTTAGTGGGAGTAAGTACTTC. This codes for CSVVSGSKYF.

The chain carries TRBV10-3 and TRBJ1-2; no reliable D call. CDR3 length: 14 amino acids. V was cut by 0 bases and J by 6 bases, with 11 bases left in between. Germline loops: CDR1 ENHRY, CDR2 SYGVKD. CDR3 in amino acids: CAISESQWRNGYTF. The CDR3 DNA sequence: TGTGCCATCAGTGAGTCACAGTGGAGGAATGGCTACACCTTC.

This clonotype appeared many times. The CDR3 sequence: CASRNSGQFNQPQHF. CDR3 sequence (DNA): TGTGCCAGCAGGAATTCAGGGCAGTTCAATCAGCCCCAGCATTTT. The rearrangement joins TRBV28 to TRBJ1-5; D may be TRBD1 (5 bases). V shed 6 bases and J shed 3 bases, with 15 bases lying between them. The germline V gene has CDR1 MDHEN and CDR2 SYDVKM. The CDR3 sequence is 15 residues long.

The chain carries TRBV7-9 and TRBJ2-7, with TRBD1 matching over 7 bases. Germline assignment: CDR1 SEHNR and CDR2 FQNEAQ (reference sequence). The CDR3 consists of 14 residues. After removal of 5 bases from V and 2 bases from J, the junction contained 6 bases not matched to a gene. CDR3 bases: TGTGCCAGCAGCCTCCGGGACAGCGCCTACGAGCAGTACTTC. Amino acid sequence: CASSLRDSAYEQYF.

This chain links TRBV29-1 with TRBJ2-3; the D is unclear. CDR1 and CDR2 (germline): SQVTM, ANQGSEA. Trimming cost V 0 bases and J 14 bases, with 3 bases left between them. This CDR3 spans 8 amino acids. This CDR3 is CSVEDGYF. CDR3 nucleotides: TGCAGCGTTGAAGACGGGTATTTT.

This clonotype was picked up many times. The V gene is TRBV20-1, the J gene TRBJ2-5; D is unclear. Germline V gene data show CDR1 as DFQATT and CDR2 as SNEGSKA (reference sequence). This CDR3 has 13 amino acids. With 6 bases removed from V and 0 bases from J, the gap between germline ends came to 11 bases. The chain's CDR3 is CSASRDNQETQYF. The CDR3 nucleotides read TGCAGTGCCTCACGCGACAACCAAGAGACCCAGTACTTC.

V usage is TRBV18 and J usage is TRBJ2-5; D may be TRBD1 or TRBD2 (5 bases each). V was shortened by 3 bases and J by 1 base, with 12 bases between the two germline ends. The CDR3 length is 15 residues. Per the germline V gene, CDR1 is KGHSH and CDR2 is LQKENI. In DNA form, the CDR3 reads TGTGCCAGCTCACCGTGGGGGAGCGGCCAAGAGACCCAGTACTTC. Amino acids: CASSPWGSGQETQYF.

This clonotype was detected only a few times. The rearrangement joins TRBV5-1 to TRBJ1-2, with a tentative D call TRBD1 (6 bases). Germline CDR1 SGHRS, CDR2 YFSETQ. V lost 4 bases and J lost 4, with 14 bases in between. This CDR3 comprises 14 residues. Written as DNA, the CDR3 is TGCGCCAGCAGCCCGAGGGCGGACAGCTATGGCTACACCTTC. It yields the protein CASSPRADSYGYTF.